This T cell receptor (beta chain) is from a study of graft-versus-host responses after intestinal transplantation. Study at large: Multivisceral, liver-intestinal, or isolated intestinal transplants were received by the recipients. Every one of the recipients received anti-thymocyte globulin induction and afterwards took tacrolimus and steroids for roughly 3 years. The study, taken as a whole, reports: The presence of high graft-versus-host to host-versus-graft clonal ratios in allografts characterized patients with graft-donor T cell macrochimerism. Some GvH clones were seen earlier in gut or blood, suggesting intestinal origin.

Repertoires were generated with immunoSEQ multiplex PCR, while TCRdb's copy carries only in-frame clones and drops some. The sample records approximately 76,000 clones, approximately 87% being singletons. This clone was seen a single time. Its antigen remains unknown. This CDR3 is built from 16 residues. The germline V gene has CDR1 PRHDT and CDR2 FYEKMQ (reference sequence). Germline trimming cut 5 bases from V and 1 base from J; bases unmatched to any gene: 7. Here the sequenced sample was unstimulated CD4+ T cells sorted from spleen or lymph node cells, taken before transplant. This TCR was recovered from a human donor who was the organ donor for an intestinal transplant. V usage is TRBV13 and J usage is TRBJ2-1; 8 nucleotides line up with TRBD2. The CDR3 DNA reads TGTGCCAGCAGCCTCCGGGGGGGTAAATCCTACAATGAGCAGTTCTTC. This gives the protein CASSLRGGKSYNEQFF.